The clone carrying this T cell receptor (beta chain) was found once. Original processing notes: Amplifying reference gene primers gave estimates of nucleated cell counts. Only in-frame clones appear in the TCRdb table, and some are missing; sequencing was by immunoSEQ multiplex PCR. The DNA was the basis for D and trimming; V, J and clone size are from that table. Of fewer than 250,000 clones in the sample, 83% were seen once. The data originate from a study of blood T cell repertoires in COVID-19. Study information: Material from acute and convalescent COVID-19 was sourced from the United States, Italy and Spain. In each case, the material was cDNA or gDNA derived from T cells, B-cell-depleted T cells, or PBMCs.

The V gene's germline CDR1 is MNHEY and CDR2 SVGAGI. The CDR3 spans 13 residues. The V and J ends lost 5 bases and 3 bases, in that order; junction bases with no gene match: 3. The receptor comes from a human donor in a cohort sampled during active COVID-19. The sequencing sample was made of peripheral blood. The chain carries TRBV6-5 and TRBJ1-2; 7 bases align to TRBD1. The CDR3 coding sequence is TGTGCCAGCAGTATTGACAGGGACTATGGCTACACCTTC. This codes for CASSIDRDYGYTF.